This T cell receptor (beta chain) appears in the sequencing data of a study of control samples from healthy donors and cancer patients. CDR3 length equals 15 residues. Germline V gene data show CDR1 as SGHTA and CDR2 as FQGNSA. The V end was cut by 3 bases, the J end by 9 bases, with 15 bases between. Clones were read by immunoSEQ multiplex PCR, and TCRdb kept only the in-frame ones, dropping some. The data contain fewer than 70,000 clones, less than 95% of them singletons. The specimen was blood. The source is a man younger than 40 in good health. The V call is TRBV7-2, the J call TRBJ1-6, with D unresolved. The CDR3 bases are TGTGCCAGCAGCTTTACGAATCTTAATGCTTCACCCCTCCACTTT. Protein product: CASSFTNLNASPLHF.